This TCR beta chain was sequenced in a study of early T cells in non-severe SARS-CoV-2 infection. Study at large: RNA in bulk from unsorted whole blood was sequenced, and chains were unpaired.

Germline V gene lookup returns CDR1 SGHAT and CDR2 FQNNGV. V shed 5 bases, J shed 4 bases, and the junction held 8 bases outside the gene matches. The CDR3 loop spans 16 amino acids. This clonotype was seen repeatedly, ten times or more. Its specificity is not known. As part of library construction, unique molecular identifiers were attached to individual cDNA molecules. One entry per CDR3 protein results from TCRdb running MiXCR on the 5' RACE reads. The sample lists about 98,000 distinct CDR3 sequences, 9.5% to 11% occurring once. General study results and limits: Clonotype matching in VDJdb favored anti-spike CD8 responses and did not capture private and CD4 specificities.

This TCR was sampled from an adult who was a healthcare worker with PCR-confirmed SARS-CoV-2 infection or an uninfected control (not recorded which). The sample comprised whole blood. J is TRBJ2-1 and V is TRBV11-2; the match to TRBD2 covers 10 bases. The CDR3 loop is CASSRILSGRYNEQFF. In DNA, the CDR3 is TGTGCCAGCAGCCGAATTCTTAGCGGGAGGTACAATGAGCAGTTCTTC.